This T cell receptor beta chain was recovered during a study of radiation and T cells in renal cell carcinoma. Study in general: Nephrectomy followed 15 Gy stereotactic body radiation by 4 weeks.

Germline CDR1 LNHDA, CDR2 SQIVND (reference sequence). The CDR3 runs to 12 residues. The V end lost 4 bases, the J end lost 6 bases, and 7 bases lay between the germline ends. Time point here: baseline pretreatment blood. Specified treatment: 15 Gy SBRT to primary tumor, nephrectomy 4 weeks later. The tumor was a clear cell renal cell carcinoma. Study conclusions and caveats: Baseline intratumoral clonotype presence is unknown without pretreatment biopsies. In blood, top tumor clones expanded by 2 weeks, shrinking by 4.

The table came from immunoSEQ multiplex PCR; TCRdb's copy has only in-frame clones and leaves some out. The data contain roughly 150,000 clones, less than 90% of them singletons. This clone appeared a few times. The antigen remains unidentified. The TCR was taken from a woman in her 70s with renal cell carcinoma. J is TRBJ1-5 and V is TRBV19; D is undetermined. This material consisted of blood, taken from a patient whose treatment included radiotherapy and nephrectomy. CDR3 sequence reads: CASSNPGQPQHF. The DNA for the CDR3 is TGTGCCAGTAGTAATCCGGGTCAGCCCCAGCATTTT.